The present T cell receptor (beta chain) was sequenced within a study of blood T cell repertoires in COVID-19. Across the study: COVID-19 samples, acute and convalescent, were from the United States, Italy and Spain. Sources were T cells, B-cell-depleted T cells, or PBMCs; the material itself was cDNA or gDNA.

In the authors' methods: Nucleated cell counts were estimated from reference gene primer amplification. Assay used: immunoSEQ multiplex PCR; TCRdb lists only in-frame clones, some missing. V, J and clone size are those of that table, while D and trimming were read from the DNA. The sample has around 280,000 clones, roughly nine tenths seen once. In germline, CDR1 is LGHNA, CDR2 YSLEER. The CDR3 runs to 17 residues. J was trimmed by 8 bases and V by 0 bases; bases with no gene match: 13. This receptor was taken from a woman between 50 and 59 years old who had recovered from COVID-19. What was sequenced was peripheral blood. The chain couples TRBV4-3 to TRBJ1-2; 9 nucleotides match TRBD1. CDR3 region: CASSQDRGQGPIWGYTF. In DNA form, the CDR3 reads TGCGCCAGCAGCCAAGATAGAGGACAGGGGCCCATTTGGGGCTACACCTTC.